This T cell receptor beta chain comes out of a study of T cell repertoires in cytomegalovirus infection. Whole-study context: Through public TCR beta signatures, both CMV infection and matching HLA type were indicated. General study points: There were HLA-C-restricted CMV-specific TCR beta clonotypes dominating the ex vivo response. CMV carriers with the relevant HLA were identified by cumulative public TCR beta family frequency.

CDR1 and CDR2 from the germline V gene are LNHDA and SQIVND (reference sequence). With 0 bases removed from V and 14 bases from J, the gap between germline ends came to 17 bases. The CDR3 sequence is 15 residues long. From the reads, TCRdb called clonotypes with MiXCR, one entry per CDR3 protein. The table shows some 600,000 distinct CDR3 sequences, with approximately 24% occurring only once. Comments on this clonotype: Its matching antigen is unknown.

V gene TRBV19 combines with J gene TRBJ1-6; D gene ambiguous. The origin of this receptor is a human donor in good health (CMV status not recorded). Some clones in this sample may be carry-over from other donors' samples. The source material was CD8+ T cells from PBMCs. The CDR3 nucleotides are TGTGCCAGTAGTATAGATTGGAAGAATCTAAAGTCCCTCCACTTT. It translates to CASSIDWKNLKSLHF.